Listed here are 23 T cell receptor beta chains from one sample, sequenced in a study of human CD8 memory T cell subsets. Production of TCR beta libraries used UMI-labeled 5' RACE as the method. Each CDR3 protein gets one entry in TCRdb, which reprocessed the 5' RACE reads and gives no DNA. Its table records some 3,700 distinct CDR3 sequences. The source material was CD8+ T cells from PBMCs. Source of these receptors: a human donor in good health.

Frequency places this clonotype as medium-sized. The V gene is TRBV5-1, the J gene TRBJ2-3. There are 18 residues in the CDR3. CDR1 is SGHRS and CDR2 is YFSETQ in the germline V gene. CDR3 sequence: CASSLGNYAAISTDTQYF.

The chain has TRBV10-3 and TRBJ2-7. The CDR3 consists of 13 residues. CDR1 ENHRY and CDR2 SYGVKD come from the germline V gene. CDR3 amino acids: CAIRETSFYEQYF.

This chain connects TRBV7-8 to TRBJ1-4; the D call of TRBD1 rests on TCRdb alone, since no DNA is present to check it. The CDR3 runs 13 residues. The germline gives CDR1 SGHVS, CDR2 FQNEAQ. The CDR3 sequence: CASSTRPGEKLFF. The variable domain in full, completed from reference TRBV7-8 and TRBJ1-4, reads GAGVSQSPRYKVAKRGQDVALRCDPISGHVSLFWYQQALGQGPEFLTYFQNEAQLDKSGLPSDRFFAERPEGSVSTLKIQRTQQEDSAVYLCASSTRPGEKLFFGSGTQLSVL.

V and J are TRBV7-9 and TRBJ2-1. Germline-derived CDR1 and CDR2 are SEHNR and FQNEAQ (reference sequence). The CDR3 contains 14 residues. The CDR3 sequence is CASSLVLPNNEQFF. The complete variable domain, with remaining parts taken from reference TRBV7-9 and TRBJ2-1, reads DTGVSQNPRHKITKRGQNVTFRCDPISEHNRLYWYRQTLGQGPEFLTYFQNEAQLEKSRLLSDRFSAERPKGSFSTLEIQRTEQGDSAMYLCASSLVLPNNEQFFGPGTRLTVL.

The J gene is TRBJ2-1, the V gene TRBV14; the TCRdb D gene call, TRBD2, has no DNA to confirm it. This CDR3 spans 14 amino acids. Germline-derived CDR1 and CDR2 are SGHDN and FVKESK. CDR3 sequence: CASSPWTSWGEQFF.

The chain combines TRBV9 with TRBJ1-1; absent DNA, TCRdb's TRBD1 call cannot be checked. Germline CDR1 is SGDLS and CDR2 is YYNGEE. The CDR3 is made up of 13 amino acids. CDR3 region: CASSVDGGGEAFF.

Considering frequency, this clonotype is medium-sized. The V gene is TRBV29-1, the J gene TRBJ2-3; TCRdb's D gene call, TRBD1, goes unchecked for lack of DNA. The length of the CDR3 is 20 residues. The V gene's germline CDR1 is SQVTM and CDR2 ANQGSEA. The CDR3 sequence is CSVAIFLVGDSPGGTDTQYF.

V usage is TRBV27 and J usage is TRBJ2-1. The CDR3 has 16 amino acids. Germline V gene data show CDR1 as MNHEY and CDR2 as SMNVEV (reference sequence). CDR3 loop: CASSLRIDHRTNEQFF.

The J gene is TRBJ2-7, the V gene TRBV7-9; without DNA, the TCRdb call of TRBD1 cannot be checked. CDR3 size: 14 residues. Germline assignment: CDR1 SEHNR and CDR2 FQNEAQ (reference sequence). The CDR3 sequence is CASSFSGTTYEQYF.

By frequency, this clonotype registers large. The chain combines TRBV7-9 with TRBJ2-1; as DNA is missing, the TRBD2 call by TCRdb cannot be tested. Germline CDR1 and CDR2: SEHNR and FQNEAQ (reference sequence). The CDR3 runs to 15 residues. CDR3: CASSLGASGGNEQFF.

The chain employs TRBV11-2 and TRBJ2-1; lacking DNA, the TRBD2 call made by TCRdb goes unchecked. The CDR3 is made up of 14 amino acids. Germline loops: CDR1 SGHAT, CDR2 FQNNGV. The CDR3: CASSFGGSANEQFF. The full variable domain, its missing parts supplied by reference TRBV11-2 and TRBJ2-1, is EAGVAQSPRYKIIEKRQSVAFWCNPISGHATLYWYQQILGQGPKLLIQFQNNGVVDDSQLPKDRFSAERLKGVDSTLKIQPAKLEDSAVYLCASSFGGSANEQFFGPGTRLTVL.

Judged by frequency, this clonotype is medium-sized (0.01 to 0.1%). The chain employs TRBV28 and TRBJ1-1; there is no DNA to check the TCRdb D call of TRBD1. The CDR3 sequence is 15 residues long. From germline, CDR1 is MDHEN and CDR2 SYDVKM. The CDR3 sequence: CASSLPKTGNTEAFF. The full variable domain, with the rest looked up from reference TRBV28 and TRBJ1-1, is DVKVTQSSRYLVKRTGEKVFLECVQDMDHENMFWYRQDPGLGLRLIYFSYDVKMKEKGDIPEGYSVSREKKERFSLILESASTNQTSMYLCASSLPKTGNTEAFFGQGTRLTVV.

Considering frequency, this clonotype is medium-sized. V and J are TRBV29-1 and TRBJ2-7; TCRdb proposes TRBD2, but this gene call is untestable without DNA. CDR3 size: 13 residues. Looked up from germline, CDR1 is SQVTM and CDR2 is ANQGSEA. The CDR3 spells CSVAGQRTYEQYF.

According to its frequency, this clonotype is medium-sized. The J gene is TRBJ2-1, the V gene TRBV27. Germline CDR1 is MNHEY and CDR2 is SMNVEV (reference sequence). The CDR3 sequence is 16 residues long. The CDR3 loop is CASSSHSGVFNNEQFF.

V is TRBV5-1 and J is TRBJ1-1; TCRdb outputs TRBD1, but without DNA this stays unchecked. This CDR3 has 15 residues. Germline CDR1 and CDR2: SGHRS and YFSETQ. CDR3 protein: CASSLLDMTDAEAFF. The full variable domain, its missing parts supplied by reference TRBV5-1 and TRBJ1-1, is KAGVTQTPRYLIKTRGQQVTLSCSPISGHRSVSWYQQTPGQGLQFLFEYFSETQRNKGNFPGRFSGRQFSNSRSEMNVSTLELGDSALYLCASSLLDMTDAEAFFGQGTRLTVV.

Its frequency marks this clonotype as medium-sized (0.01 to 0.1%). This sequence joins TRBV29-1 and TRBJ2-3. The CDR3 is 14 amino acids. CDR1 SQVTM and CDR2 ANQGSEA come from the germline V gene. The CDR3 sequence: CSVEDLRSTDTQYF.

The chain has TRBV7-9 and TRBJ2-7; checking the TCRdb D call of TRBD1 is not possible without DNA. This CDR3 has 12 residues. Per germline, CDR1 SEHNR and CDR2 FQNEAQ (reference sequence). CDR3 sequence reads: CAVLQGSYEQYF.

The genes are TRBV3-1 and TRBJ2-1. Germline CDR1 and CDR2: LGHDT and YNNKEL (reference sequence). This CDR3 has 16 residues. The CDR3 spells CASSVSWGAKFDEQFF.

Measured by frequency, this clonotype is medium-sized (0.01 to 0.1%). V and J are TRBV29-1 and TRBJ2-1; the TCRdb D gene call, TRBD1, has no DNA to confirm it. CDR1 and CDR2 (germline): SQVTM, ANQGSEA. The CDR3 runs to 13 residues. Here the CDR3 reads CSVNRQGYNEQFF.

Frequency places this clonotype as medium-sized. The rearrangement joins TRBV6-2 or TRBV6-3 to TRBJ1-1; there is no DNA to check the TCRdb D call of TRBD1. Germline loops: CDR1 MNHEY, CDR2 SVGEGT. CDR3 length: 13 residues. The CDR3 reads CASSRVPRTGAFF.

The chain recombines TRBV29-1 with TRBJ2-7; the TCRdb D gene call, TRBD2, has no DNA to confirm it. CDR1 and CDR2 from the germline V gene are SQVTM and ANQGSEA. CDR3 length: 15 residues. CDR3 amino acids: CSVEGGLAGVGEQYF.

The chain joins TRBV29-1 to TRBJ2-5; the D gene TCRdb calls, TRBD1, cannot be checked with no DNA. In germline, CDR1 is SQVTM, CDR2 ANQGSEA. This CDR3 spans 13 amino acids. CDR3 sequence: CSAVTEDQETQYF. Supplemented by reference TRBV29-1 and TRBJ2-5, the full variable domain reads SAVISQKPSRDICQRGTSLTIQCQVDSQVTMMFWYRQQPGQSLTLIATANQGSEATYESGFVIDKFPISRPNLTFSTLTVSNMSPEDSSIYLCSAVTEDQETQYFGPGTRLLVL.

The V and J genes are TRBV24-1 and TRBJ2-3; TCRdb outputs TRBD1, but without DNA this stays unchecked. The CDR3 is 17 residues long. Germline CDR1 KGHDR, CDR2 SFDVKD. The CDR3 sequence is CATSDAVGTASTDTQYF.